This T cell receptor beta chain was documented in a study of blood T cell repertoires in COVID-19. Study context: COVID-19 samples from acute and convalescent phases originated in the United States, Italy and Spain. PBMCs, B-cell-depleted T cells, or T cells provided the cDNA or gDNA that made up the material.

The CDR3 runs 15 residues. Germline V gives CDR1 LNHDA, CDR2 SQIVND (reference sequence). With 8 bases clipped from V and 6 bases from J, the junction kept 9 bases outside the gene matches. Clinical history reported by participants formed the basis on which cohorts were assigned. In the source study's methods: Amplification of reference gene primers was used by the study to estimate nucleated cell counts. Measured with immunoSEQ multiplex PCR; TCRdb has only the in-frame clones, and not every one. V and J calls plus clone size are reproduced from that table; the DNA served to infer D and trimming. The sample holds 230,000 or so clones, approximately 89% seen once.

The specimen was PBMCs or T cells enriched from blood (not recorded which). This receptor was taken from a woman aged 40-49 years with acute COVID-19. The J gene is TRBJ1-4, the V gene TRBV19; the match to TRBD1 covers 10 bases. The CDR3 region has the DNA TGTGCCAGTGGGCAGACAGGGGGCGCTCATGAAAAACTGTTTTTT. Translation: CASGQTGGAHEKLFF.